This T cell receptor (beta chain) was observed in a study of blood T cells in healthy people across ages. Study observations and caveats: It was not possible, with unsorted PBMCs, to conclusively compare naive and antigen-experienced cells.

V gave up 2 bases and J gave up 6 bases; unmatched junction bases: 4. The germline V gene encodes CDR1 MNHEY and CDR2 SVGAGI. The CDR3 sequence is 13 residues long. Comment on this clonotype: The target antigen is unknown.

PCR was performed a second time for about 7 to 11 cycles using a sample-barcoded 5' primer and a J-beta primer mix. MiXCR, run by TCRdb on the 5' RACE reads, gives a single entry per CDR3 protein. The sample holds over a million distinct CDR3 sequences, roughly 60% seen once. Sequencing was carried out using blood. The TCR sequence derives from a young man in good health. This sequence joins TRBV6-5 and TRBJ2-7; 7 nucleotides align to TRBD1. The CDR3 sequence: CASSYLGGAEQYF. CDR3 in DNA: TGTGCCAGCAGTTACCTAGGGGGCGCCGAGCAGTACTTC.